Following are 21 T cell receptor beta chains from one sample sequenced in a study of cytomegalovirus exposure and HLA in healthy donors. PCR was performed using 60 Vbeta and 13 Jbeta primers. Clones were read by immunoSEQ multiplex PCR, and TCRdb kept only the in-frame ones, dropping some. The sample includes some 170,000 clones, around 75% of them seen just once. Sequencing was carried out using PBMCs. These receptors all come from a man aged 18 to 30 in good health and CMV-seropositive.

The rearrangement joins TRBV2 to TRBJ2-3; a possible D gene is TRBD2 (6 bases). The length of the CDR3 is 13 residues. Trimming removed 11 bases at V and 3 bases at J, with 15 bases between. CDR1 is SNHLY, CDR2 FYNNEI, per germline. The CDR3 region is CAGGIDRTDTQYF. CDR3 coding DNA: TGTGCCGGAGGGATCGACAGAACAGATACGCAGTATTTT.

This rearrangement joins TRBV6-5 to TRBJ1-1, with D uncertain. The germline V gene has CDR1 MNHEY and CDR2 SVGAGI. The CDR3 has 12 amino acids. V lost 6 bases and J 7 bases, leaving 12 bases between the germline ends. Written as DNA, the CDR3 is TGTGCCAGCAGCCCCTCCGGAGGTGAAGCTTTCTTT. Amino acid sequence: CASSPSGGEAFF.

The chain couples TRBV7-2 to TRBJ2-5; TRBD2 matches 11 bases. Germline trimming cut 5 bases from V and 5 bases from J; bases unmatched to any gene: 7. This CDR3 is built from 15 residues. Germline CDR1 and CDR2: SGHTA and FQGNSA. CDR3 in DNA: TGTGCCAGCAGCCCGAGACTAGCGGGAAGGGAGACCCAGTACTTC. Translated, it gives CASSPRLAGRETQYF.

This clone has only a few counts. J is TRBJ2-1 and V is TRBV30, with D possibly TRBD2 on 6 matching bases. The CDR3 contains 13 residues. From germline, CDR1 is GTSNPN and CDR2 SVGIG (reference sequence). Trimming shortened V by 6 bases and J by 2 bases, and 11 bases separated the two germline ends. The CDR3 nucleotides are TGTGCCTGTTCTAGCGTCCCCTACAATGAGCAGTTCTTC. It codes for CACSSVPYNEQFF.

For this clone: The sample holds other DNA sequences that translate to the same CDR3. The chain carries TRBV29-1 and TRBJ1-1; tentatively, D is TRBD1 (6 bases). This CDR3 has 11 amino acids. V lost 5 bases and J 10 bases, leaving 14 bases between the germline ends. Germline V gene lookup returns CDR1 SQVTM and CDR2 ANQGSEA. CDR3 sequence reads: CSVPVSGAAFF. The CDR3 DNA reads as TGCAGCGTTCCAGTGTCAGGGGCAGCTTTCTTT.

This chain connects TRBV5-1 to TRBJ2-5, with 7 bases matching TRBD1. Germline V gene data show CDR1 as SGHRS and CDR2 as YFSETQ. The CDR3 spans 16 residues. After removal of 5 bases from V and 2 bases from J, the junction contained 12 bases not matched to a gene. The CDR3 is CASSNRPGTAQETQYF. In nucleotides, the CDR3 is TGCGCCAGCAGTAACCGCCCCGGGACAGCACAAGAGACCCAGTACTTC.

The chain recombines TRBV9 with TRBJ1-1; tentative D call: TRBD1 (6 bases). V was shortened by 0 bases and J by 5 bases, with 11 bases between the two germline ends. The CDR3 covers 14 residues. Germline V lookup: CDR1 SGDLS, CDR2 YYNGEE. The CDR3 protein is CASSVGTRGTEAFF. The CDR3 nucleotides read TGTGCCAGCAGCGTAGGGACAAGGGGGACTGAAGCTTTCTTT. The full variable domain, in which reference TRBV9 and TRBJ1-1 provide the parts outside the CDR3, is DSGVTQTPKHLITATGQRVTLRCSPRSGDLSVYWYQQSLDQGLQFLIQYYNGEERAKGNILERFSAQQFPDLHSELNLSSLELGDSALYFCASSVGTRGTEAFFGQGTRLTVV.

The chain employs TRBV27 and TRBJ2-7; perhaps TRBD2 as D (6 bases). Per the germline V gene, CDR1 is MNHEY and CDR2 is SMNVEV (reference sequence). The CDR3 consists of 12 residues. The V end was cut by 3 bases, the J end by 5 bases, with 8 bases between. The CDR3 DNA reads TGTGCCAGCAGTTTGGGGAGGCACGAGCAGTACGTC. Translation gives CASSLGRHEQYV.

The chain has TRBV5-1 and TRBJ2-2; D ambiguous. Germline V gives CDR1 SGHRS, CDR2 YFSETQ. V dropped 1 base and J dropped 5 bases, with 9 bases sitting between them. This CDR3 region has 14 residues. The chain's CDR3 is CASSLTSGTGELFF. The CDR3 coding sequence is TGCGCCAGCAGCTTGACGTCCGGGACCGGGGAGCTGTTTTTT.

This clone has just a few counts. The V and J genes are TRBV30 and TRBJ1-2; 11 nucleotides match TRBD1. This CDR3 contains 15 residues. Losses at the gene ends were 3 bases for V and 5 bases for J; bases not matched to a gene: 8. Germline V gives CDR1 GTSNPN, CDR2 SVGIG (reference sequence). CDR3 in DNA: TGTGCCTGGAGCGGCGGGACAGGGGGTGGATATGGCTACACCTTC. Protein: CAWSGGTGGGYGYTF.

In its sample, this clone was seen a few times. The chain recombines TRBV5-4 with TRBJ2-3, with 9 bases identical to TRBD1. Germline CDR1 is SGHNT and CDR2 is YYREEE (reference sequence). V trimming: 6 bases; J trimming: 4 bases; junction bases outside the gene matches: 9. This CDR3 has 15 amino acids. This chain's CDR3 is CASTQGQGSPDTQYF. CDR3 in DNA: TGTGCCAGCACCCAGGGACAGGGCAGCCCAGATACGCAGTATTTT.

This clone appeared a few times. The chain has TRBV9 and TRBJ1-1, with 11 bases that match TRBD1. V lost 2 bases, J lost 3 bases, and 3 bases stayed unmatched. CDR1 and CDR2 (germline): SGDLS, YYNGEE. This CDR3 is 15 amino acids long. CDR3 bases: TGTGCCAGCAGCGTGGACAGGGGGCAAGACACTGAAGCTTTCTTT. It encodes CASSVDRGQDTEAFF.

The chain has TRBV20-1 and TRBJ1-3; D might be TRBD1 (5 bases). The CDR3 loop spans 11 amino acids. Trimming left V 3 bases short and J 8 bases short, with 8 bases between. The germline CDR1 and CDR2 sequences are DFQATT and SNEGSKA (reference sequence). In DNA, the CDR3 is TGCAGTGCTAGTTCGGGGGACACCATATATTTT. This translates into CSASSGDTIYF.

In this sample, this clone turned up a few times. The genes are TRBV29-1 and TRBJ2-2, with D perhaps matching TRBD2 (6 bases). The germline CDR1 and CDR2 sequences are SQVTM and ANQGSEA. The CDR3 contains 13 residues. V was pared by 6 bases and J by 9 bases, with 17 bases between. CDR3 DNA: TGCAGCGTACTCGGCGGGGCTGACCGGGAGCTGTTTTTT. Encoded protein: CSVLGGADRELFF.

CDR3 sequence (DNA): TGTGCCAGCAGCCTCAATGTGGGGACGGGGACAGGGTTTGGCACTGAAGCTTTCTTT. As protein: CASSLNVGTGTGFGTEAFF. This chain links TRBV7-9 with TRBJ1-1, with TRBD1 identical over 9 bases. CDR3 size: 19 residues. Per the germline V gene, CDR1 is SEHNR and CDR2 is FQNEAQ (reference sequence). Trimming took 5 bases from V and 4 from J; bases not matched to a gene: 20.

The V call is TRBV29-1, the J call TRBJ2-1; no definite D call. V was pared by 1 base and J by 2 bases, with 15 bases between. Germline lookup yields CDR1 SQVTM and CDR2 ANQGSEA. The CDR3 loop spans 16 amino acids. This CDR3 is CSVEGREQTAYNEQFF. DNA for the CDR3: TGCAGCGTTGAAGGGCGAGAACAGACCGCCTACAATGAGCAGTTCTTC.

The rearrangement joins TRBV7-2 to TRBJ2-4, with D perhaps TRBD1 (6 bases). V lost 7 bases to trimming and J lost 7 bases, with 23 bases between them. CDR1 is SGHTA, CDR2 FQGNSA, per germline. The CDR3 spans 16 residues. The CDR3 DNA follows: TGTGCCAGCATCGCCGGCCGGGGCAAGGGGGAGAACATTCAGTACTTC. Protein product: CASIAGRGKGENIQYF.

The chain employs TRBV6-6 and TRBJ1-5; 9 nucleotides agree with TRBD1. The CDR3 length is 15 residues. Losses at the gene ends were 6 bases for V and 6 bases for J; bases not matched to a gene: 9. Germline V gene sequence: CDR1 MNHNY, CDR2 SVGAGI (reference sequence). CDR3 sequence: CASSPGTGLFQPQHF. In DNA, the CDR3 is TGTGCCAGCAGCCCCGGGACAGGGCTTTTTCAGCCCCAGCATTTT.

CDR3 coding DNA: TGTGCCAGCGGAGGCAAAAACATTCAGTACTTC. Translation gives CASGGKNIQYF. J is TRBJ2-4 and V is TRBV27; D possibly corresponds to TRBD2 (5 bases). This CDR3 has 11 residues. Trimming pared 8 bases from V and 3 bases from J, leaving 5 bases between. Germline CDR1 MNHEY, CDR2 SMNVEV (reference sequence).

This clone was observed a few times. The chain joins TRBV30 to TRBJ1-4, with no clear D. Germline V gene lookup returns CDR1 GTSNPN and CDR2 SVGIG (reference sequence). V gave up 0 bases and J gave up 8 bases, with 4 bases separating them. CDR3 size: 11 residues. CDR3 amino acids: CAWSVGEKLFF. In DNA form, the CDR3 reads TGTGCCTGGAGTGTTGGCGAAAAACTGTTTTTT.

The V and J genes are TRBV5-1 and TRBJ2-5, with a weak D call TRBD1 (6 bases). CDR1 and CDR2 (germline): SGHRS, YFSETQ. CDR3 length: 13 residues. The V gene lost 0 bases and the J gene lost 5 bases, with 8 bases spanning the gap. In nucleotides, the CDR3 is TGCGCCAGCAGCTTGGACAGGGTGGAGACCCAGTACTTC. Its translation is CASSLDRVETQYF.